The clone carrying this T cell receptor beta chain appeared a few times. This sample is part of a study of T-cell memory formation after mild COVID-19. TCRdb reanalysed the 5' RACE reads using MiXCR and keeps one entry per CDR3 protein. The sample contains fewer than 400,000 distinct CDR3 sequences, around 13% of which appear only once. Trimming pared 0 bases from V and 13 bases from J, leaving 16 bases between. In germline, CDR1 is LGHDT, CDR2 YNNKEL (reference sequence). The CDR3 extends over 13 amino acids. The origin of this receptor is a man younger than 30 who had mild COVID-19 (a few samples of this study predate the infection). Cell type and time point are not known. The chain uses TRBV3-1 and TRBJ2-7, with D maybe TRBD1 (5 bases). Sequences were obtained from PBMCs or a T cell subset sorted from them (not recorded which). The CDR3 DNA reads TGTGCCAGCAGCCAAGACGAGGCCAGGGCTTTCTACTTC. Translating gives CASSQDEARAFYF.